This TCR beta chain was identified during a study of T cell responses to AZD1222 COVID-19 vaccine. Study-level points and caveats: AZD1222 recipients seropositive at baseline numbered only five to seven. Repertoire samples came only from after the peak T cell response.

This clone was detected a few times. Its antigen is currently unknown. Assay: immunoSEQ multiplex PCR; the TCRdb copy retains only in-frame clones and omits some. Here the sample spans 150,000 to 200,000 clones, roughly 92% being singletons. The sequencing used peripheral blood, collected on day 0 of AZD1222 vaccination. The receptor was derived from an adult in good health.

CDR3 in DNA: TGTGCCAGCAGTTTGCCCCGAGGGACCCAAGAGACCCAGTACTTC. It specifies CASSLPRGTQETQYF. The J gene is TRBJ2-5, the V gene TRBV28; D tentatively fits TRBD1 or TRBD2 (5 bases each). This CDR3 is 15 amino acids long. Germline V gene data show CDR1 as MDHEN and CDR2 as SYDVKM. The V and J ends lost 3 bases and 1 base respectively, with 12 bases between them. Together with reference TRBV28 and TRBJ2-5, the CDR3 gives the full variable domain: DVKVTQSSRYLVKRTGEKVFLECVQDMDHENMFWYRQDPGLGLRLIYFSYDVKMKEKGDIPEGYSVSREKKERFSLILESASTNQTSMYLCASSLPRGTQETQYFGPGTRLLVL.